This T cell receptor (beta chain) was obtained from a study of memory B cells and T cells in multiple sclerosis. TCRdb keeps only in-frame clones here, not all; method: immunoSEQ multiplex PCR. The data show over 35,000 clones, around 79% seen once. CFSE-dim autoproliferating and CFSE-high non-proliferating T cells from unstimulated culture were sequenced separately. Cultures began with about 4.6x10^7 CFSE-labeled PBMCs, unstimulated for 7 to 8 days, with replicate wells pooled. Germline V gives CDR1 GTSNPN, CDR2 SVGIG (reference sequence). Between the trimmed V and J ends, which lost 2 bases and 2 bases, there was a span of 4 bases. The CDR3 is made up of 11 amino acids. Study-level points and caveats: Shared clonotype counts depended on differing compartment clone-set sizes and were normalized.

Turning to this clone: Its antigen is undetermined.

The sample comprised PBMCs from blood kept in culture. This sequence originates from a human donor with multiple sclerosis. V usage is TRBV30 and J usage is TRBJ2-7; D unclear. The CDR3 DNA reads TGTGCCTGGAGTCGGCCCTACGAGCAGTACTTC. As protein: CAWSRPYEQYF.